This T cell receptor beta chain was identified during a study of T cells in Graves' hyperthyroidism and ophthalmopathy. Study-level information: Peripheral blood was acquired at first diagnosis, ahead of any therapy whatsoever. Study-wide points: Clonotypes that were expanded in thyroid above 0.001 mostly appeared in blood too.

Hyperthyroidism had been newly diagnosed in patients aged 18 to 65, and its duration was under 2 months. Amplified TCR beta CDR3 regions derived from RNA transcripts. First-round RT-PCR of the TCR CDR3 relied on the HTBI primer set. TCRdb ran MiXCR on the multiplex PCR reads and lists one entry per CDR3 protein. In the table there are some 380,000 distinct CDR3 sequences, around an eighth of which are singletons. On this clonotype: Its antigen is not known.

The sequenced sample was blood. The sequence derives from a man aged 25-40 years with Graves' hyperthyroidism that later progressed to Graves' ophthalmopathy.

The CDR3 DNA is TGTGCCAGCTCACCAGGGGAGAATGAAAAACTGTTTTTT. Protein: CASSPGENEKLFF. The rearrangement joins TRBV18 to TRBJ1-4; D call uncertain. CDR1 and CDR2 (germline): KGHSH, LQKENI. Trimming took off 2 bases at V and 5 bases at J, with 6 bases between the two ends. This CDR3 comprises 13 residues.